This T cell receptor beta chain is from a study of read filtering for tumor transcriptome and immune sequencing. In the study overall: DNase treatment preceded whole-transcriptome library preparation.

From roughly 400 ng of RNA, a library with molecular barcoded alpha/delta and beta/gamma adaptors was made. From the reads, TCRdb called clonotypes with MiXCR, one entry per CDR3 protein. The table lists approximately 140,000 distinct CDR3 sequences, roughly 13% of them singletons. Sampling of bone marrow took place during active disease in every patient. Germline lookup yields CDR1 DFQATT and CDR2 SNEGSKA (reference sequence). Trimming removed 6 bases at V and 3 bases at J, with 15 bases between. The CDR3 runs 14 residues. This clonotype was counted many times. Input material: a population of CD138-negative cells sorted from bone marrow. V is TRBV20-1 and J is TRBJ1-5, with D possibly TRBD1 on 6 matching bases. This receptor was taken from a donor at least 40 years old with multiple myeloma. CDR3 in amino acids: CSALRGAPNQPQHF. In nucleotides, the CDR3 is TGCAGTGCACTACGGGGGGCCCCCAATCAGCCCCAGCATTTT.